A selection of T cell receptor beta chains follows, all from one sample in a study of T cell repertoires in cytomegalovirus infection. TCRdb called the reads again in MiXCR, with one record for every CDR3 protein. In the table there are about 310,000 distinct CDR3 sequences, roughly a sixth of which are singletons. Sequencing was performed on PBMCs. All receptors come from a human donor in good health (CMV status not recorded). Some clones in this sample may be carry-over from other donors' samples. The CDR3 runs from the conserved cysteine through the conserved F or W. A D gene is named only where the DNA matches it firmly. Rows give clone size only sometimes, using once, few, many, or a class for an expanded clone.

d_call: -
v_call: TRBV6-1
j_call: TRBJ1-5
clone_size: many
cdr3_nt: TGTGCCAGCAGTGGGCAGGCATTCATCCATAGCAATCAGCCCCAGCATTTT
cdr3_aa: CASSGQAFIHSNQPQHF

d_call: -
v_call: TRBV19
j_call: TRBJ1-6
clone_size: few
cdr3_nt: TGTGCCAGTAGTACCCTCACGGATTCACCCCTCCACTTT
cdr3_aa: CASSTLTDSPLHF

d_call: -
v_call: TRBV5-6
j_call: TRBJ1-2
clone_size: -
cdr3_nt: TGTGCCAGCAGCTTGACTCCTAAGTTGACCGATCCTTATGGCTACACCTTC
cdr3_aa: CASSLTPKLTDPYGYTF

d_call: -
v_call: TRBV12-3/TRBV12-4
j_call: TRBJ2-5
clone_size: -
cdr3_nt: TGTGCCAGCACTACGTTCGGGGTCCAAGAGACCCAGTACTTC
cdr3_aa: CASTTFGVQETQYF

d_call: -
v_call: TRBV15
j_call: TRBJ2-3
clone_size: -
cdr3_nt: TGTGCCACCAGCAGTTCCTATTTAGCCGAGTCCGGAGATACGCAGTATTTT
cdr3_aa: CATSSSYLAESGDTQYF

d_call: -
v_call: TRBV7-2
j_call: TRBJ2-7
clone_size: few
cdr3_nt: TGTGCCAGCAGCTTAGTTCCGACACGGTCCGAGCAGTACTTC
cdr3_aa: CASSLVPTRSEQYF

d_call: TRBD1
v_call: TRBV28
j_call: TRBJ1-1
clone_size: -
cdr3_nt: TGTGCCAGCAGCCTCCCCACAGGGGGCACTGAAGCTTTCTTT
cdr3_aa: CASSLPTGGTEAFF

d_call: TRBD1
v_call: TRBV7-2
j_call: TRBJ2-6
clone_size: many
cdr3_nt: TGTGCCAACCCACAGGGGGTTGTCTCTGGGGCCAACGTCCTGACTTTC
cdr3_aa: CANPQGVVSGANVLTF

d_call: TRBD1
v_call: TRBV6-6
j_call: TRBJ1-3
clone_size: -
cdr3_nt: TGTGCCAGCAGTTACACAGGGGCTTCTGGAAACACCATATATTTT
cdr3_aa: CASSYTGASGNTIYF

d_call: TRBD1
v_call: TRBV28
j_call: TRBJ2-1
clone_size: -
cdr3_nt: TGTGCCAGCAGTCTACCGACAGGGGCTAGCTACAATGAGCAGTTCTTC
cdr3_aa: CASSLPTGASYNEQFF

d_call: -
v_call: TRBV12-3/TRBV12-4
j_call: TRBJ2-7
clone_size: many
cdr3_nt: TGTGCCAGCAGTTTCAGATACAAGGGAGGGGGCTACGAGCAGTACTTC
cdr3_aa: CASSFRYKGGGYEQYF

d_call: -
v_call: TRBV4-3
j_call: TRBJ2-7
clone_size: few
cdr3_nt: TGCGCCAGCAGCCAAGAGACAGGCACCTACGAGCAGTACTTC
cdr3_aa: CASSQETGTYEQYF

d_call: TRBD1
v_call: TRBV19
j_call: TRBJ1-5
clone_size: -
cdr3_nt: TGTGCCAGTGACACAGGGGGCTGGGAGCCCCAGCATTTT
cdr3_aa: CASDTGGWEPQHF

d_call: -
v_call: TRBV20-1
j_call: TRBJ2-1
clone_size: few
cdr3_nt: TGCAGTGCTAGAGATTTGCGTAGCGGCGACAATGAGCAGTTCTTC
cdr3_aa: CSARDLRSGDNEQFF

d_call: -
v_call: TRBV10-3
j_call: TRBJ2-3
clone_size: -
cdr3_nt: TGTGCCATCAGTGAGTGGGAAGACACAGATACGCAGTATTTT
cdr3_aa: CAISEWEDTDTQYF

d_call: -
v_call: TRBV20-1
j_call: TRBJ1-5
clone_size: -
cdr3_nt: TGCAGTGCTAGAGATATAGCAAATAGCAATCAGCCCCAGCATTTT
cdr3_aa: CSARDIANSNQPQHF

d_call: -
v_call: TRBV5-6
j_call: TRBJ1-4
clone_size: few
cdr3_nt: TGTGCCAGCAGCTCCGGGACGGTGAGGAAACTGTTTTTT
cdr3_aa: CASSSGTVRKLFF